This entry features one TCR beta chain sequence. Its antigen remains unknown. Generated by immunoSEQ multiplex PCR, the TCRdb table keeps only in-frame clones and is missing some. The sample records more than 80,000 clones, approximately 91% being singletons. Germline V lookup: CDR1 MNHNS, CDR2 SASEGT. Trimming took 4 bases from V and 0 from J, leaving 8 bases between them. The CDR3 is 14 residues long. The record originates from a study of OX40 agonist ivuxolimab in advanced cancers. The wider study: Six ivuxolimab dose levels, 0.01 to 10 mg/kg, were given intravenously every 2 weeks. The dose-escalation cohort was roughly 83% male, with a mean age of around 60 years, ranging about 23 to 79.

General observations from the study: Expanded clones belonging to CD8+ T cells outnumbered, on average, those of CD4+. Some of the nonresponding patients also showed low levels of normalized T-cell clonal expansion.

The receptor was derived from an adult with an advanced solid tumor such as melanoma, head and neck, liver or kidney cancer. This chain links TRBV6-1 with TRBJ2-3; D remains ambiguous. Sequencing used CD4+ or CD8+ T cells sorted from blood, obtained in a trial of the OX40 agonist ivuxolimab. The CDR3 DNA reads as TGTGCCAGCAGTGTGGTGATAAGCACAGATACGCAGTATTTT. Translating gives CASSVVISTDTQYF.